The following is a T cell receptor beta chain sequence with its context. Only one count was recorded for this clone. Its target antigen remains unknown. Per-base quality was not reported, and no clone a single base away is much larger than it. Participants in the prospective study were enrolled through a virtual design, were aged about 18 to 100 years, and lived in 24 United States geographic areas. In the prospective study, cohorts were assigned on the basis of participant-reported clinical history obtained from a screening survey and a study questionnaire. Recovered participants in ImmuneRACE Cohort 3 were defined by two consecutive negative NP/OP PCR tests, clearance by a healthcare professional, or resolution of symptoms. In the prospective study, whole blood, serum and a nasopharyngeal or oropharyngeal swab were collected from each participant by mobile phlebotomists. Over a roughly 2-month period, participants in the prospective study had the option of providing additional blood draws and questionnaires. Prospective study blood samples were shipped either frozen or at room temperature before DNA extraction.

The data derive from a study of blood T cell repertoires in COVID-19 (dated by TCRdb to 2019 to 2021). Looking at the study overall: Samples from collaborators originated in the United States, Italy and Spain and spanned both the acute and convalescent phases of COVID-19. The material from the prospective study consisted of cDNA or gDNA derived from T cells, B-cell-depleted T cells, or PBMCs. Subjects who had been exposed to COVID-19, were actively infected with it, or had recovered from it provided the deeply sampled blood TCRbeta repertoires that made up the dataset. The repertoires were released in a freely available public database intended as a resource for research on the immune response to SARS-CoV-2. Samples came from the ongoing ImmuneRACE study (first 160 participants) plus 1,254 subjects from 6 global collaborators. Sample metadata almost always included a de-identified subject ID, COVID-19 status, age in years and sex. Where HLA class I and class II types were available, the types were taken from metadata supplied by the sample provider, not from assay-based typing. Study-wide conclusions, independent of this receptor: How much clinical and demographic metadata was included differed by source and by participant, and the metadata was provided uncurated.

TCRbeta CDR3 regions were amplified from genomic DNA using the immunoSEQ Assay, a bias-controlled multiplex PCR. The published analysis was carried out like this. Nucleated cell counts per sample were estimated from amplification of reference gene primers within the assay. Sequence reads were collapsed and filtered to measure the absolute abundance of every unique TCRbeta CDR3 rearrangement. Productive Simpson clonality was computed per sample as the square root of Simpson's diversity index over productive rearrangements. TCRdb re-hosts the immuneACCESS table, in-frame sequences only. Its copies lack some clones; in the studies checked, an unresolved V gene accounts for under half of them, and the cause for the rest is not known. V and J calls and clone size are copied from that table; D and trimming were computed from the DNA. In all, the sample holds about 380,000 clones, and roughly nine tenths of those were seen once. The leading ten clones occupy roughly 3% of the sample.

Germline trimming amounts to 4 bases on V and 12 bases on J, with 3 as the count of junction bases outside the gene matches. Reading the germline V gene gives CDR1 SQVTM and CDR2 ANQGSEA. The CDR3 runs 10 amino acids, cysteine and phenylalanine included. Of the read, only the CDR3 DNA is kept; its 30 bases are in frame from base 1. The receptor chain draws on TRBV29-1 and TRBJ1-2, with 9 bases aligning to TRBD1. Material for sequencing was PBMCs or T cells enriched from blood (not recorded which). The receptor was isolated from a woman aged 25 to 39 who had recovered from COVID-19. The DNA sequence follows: TGCAGCGTTGGGACAGGGGAGGACACCTTC. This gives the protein CSVGTGEDTF.